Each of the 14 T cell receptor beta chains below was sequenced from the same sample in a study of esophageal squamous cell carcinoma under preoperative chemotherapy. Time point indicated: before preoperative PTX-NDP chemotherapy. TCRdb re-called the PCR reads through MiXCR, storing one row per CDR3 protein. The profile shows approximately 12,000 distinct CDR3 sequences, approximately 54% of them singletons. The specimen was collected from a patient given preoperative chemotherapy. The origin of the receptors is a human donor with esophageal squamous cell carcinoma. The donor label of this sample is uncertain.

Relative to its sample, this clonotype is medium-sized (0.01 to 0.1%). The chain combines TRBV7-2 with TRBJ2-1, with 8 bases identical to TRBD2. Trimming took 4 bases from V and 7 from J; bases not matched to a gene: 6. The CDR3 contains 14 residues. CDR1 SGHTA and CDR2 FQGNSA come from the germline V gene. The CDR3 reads CASSYIAGLNEQFF. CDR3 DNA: TGTGCCAGCAGCTACATAGCGGGACTTAATGAGCAGTTCTTC.

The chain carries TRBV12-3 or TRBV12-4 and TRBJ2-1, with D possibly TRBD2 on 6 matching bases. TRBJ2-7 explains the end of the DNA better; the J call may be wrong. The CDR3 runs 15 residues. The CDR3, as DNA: TGTGCCAGCAGTTTAGAGGGCGGGAACTCCTACGAGCAGTACTTC. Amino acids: CASSLEGGNSYEQYF.

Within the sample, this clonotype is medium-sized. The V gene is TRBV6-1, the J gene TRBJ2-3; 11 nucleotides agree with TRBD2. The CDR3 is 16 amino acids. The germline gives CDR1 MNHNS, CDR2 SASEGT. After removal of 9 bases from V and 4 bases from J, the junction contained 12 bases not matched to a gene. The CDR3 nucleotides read TGTGCCAGTCGGAATAGCGGGAGGGCCGAGGCAGATACGCAGTATTTT. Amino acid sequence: CASRNSGRAEADTQYF.

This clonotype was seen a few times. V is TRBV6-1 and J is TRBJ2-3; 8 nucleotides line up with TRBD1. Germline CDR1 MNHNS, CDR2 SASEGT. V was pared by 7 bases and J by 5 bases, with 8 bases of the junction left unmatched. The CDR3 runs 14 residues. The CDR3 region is CASKGRGQVDTQYF. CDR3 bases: TGTGCCAGCAAGGGCAGGGGGCAGGTAGATACGCAGTATTTT.

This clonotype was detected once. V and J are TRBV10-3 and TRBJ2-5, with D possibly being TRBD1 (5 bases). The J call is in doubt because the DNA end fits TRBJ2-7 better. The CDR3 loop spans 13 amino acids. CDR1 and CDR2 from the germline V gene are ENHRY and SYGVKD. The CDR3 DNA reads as TGTGCCATCAGTGACAGGGAAGCCTACGAGCAGTACTTC. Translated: CAISDREAYEQYF.

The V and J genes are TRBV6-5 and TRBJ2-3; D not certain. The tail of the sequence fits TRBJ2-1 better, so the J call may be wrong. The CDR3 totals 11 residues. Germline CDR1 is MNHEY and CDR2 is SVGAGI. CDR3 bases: TGTGCCAGCAGTTTACGCAATGAGCAGTTCTTC. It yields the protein CASSLRNEQFF.

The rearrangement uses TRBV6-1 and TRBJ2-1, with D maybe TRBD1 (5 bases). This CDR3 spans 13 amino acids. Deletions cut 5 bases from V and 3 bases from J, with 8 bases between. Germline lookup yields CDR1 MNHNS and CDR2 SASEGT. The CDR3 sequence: CASSPRVYNEQFF. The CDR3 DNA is TGTGCCAGCAGTCCCAGGGTCTACAATGAGCAGTTCTTC.

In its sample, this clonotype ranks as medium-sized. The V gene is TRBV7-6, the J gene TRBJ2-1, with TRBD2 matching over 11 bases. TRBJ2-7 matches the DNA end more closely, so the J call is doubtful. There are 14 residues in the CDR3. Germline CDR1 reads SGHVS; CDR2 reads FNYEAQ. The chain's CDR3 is CASSSGLAAYEQYF. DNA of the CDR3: TGTGCCAGCAGCTCGGGACTAGCGGCCTACGAGCAGTACTTC.

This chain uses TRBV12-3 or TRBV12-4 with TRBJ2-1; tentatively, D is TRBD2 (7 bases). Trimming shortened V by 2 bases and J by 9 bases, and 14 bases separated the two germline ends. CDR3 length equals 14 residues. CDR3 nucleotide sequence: TGTGCCAGCAGTTTAAGCGGGACACATGGTGAGCAGTTCTTC. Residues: CASSLSGTHGEQFF.

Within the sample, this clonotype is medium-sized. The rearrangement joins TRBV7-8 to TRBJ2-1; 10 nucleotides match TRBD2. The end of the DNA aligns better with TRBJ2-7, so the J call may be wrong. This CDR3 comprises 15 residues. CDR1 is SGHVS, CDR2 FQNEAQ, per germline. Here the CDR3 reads CASRPTSGLYNEQYF. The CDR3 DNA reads TGTGCCAGCAGGCCGACTAGCGGGCTCTACAATGAGCAGTACTTC.

CDR3 region: CASFTDQDTQYF. The CDR3 DNA reads TGTGCCAGTTTCACAGACCAGGATACGCAGTACTTC. The chain has TRBV6-1 and TRBJ2-3; D call uncertain. The J call may be incorrect, as the DNA end agrees better with TRBJ2-7. The CDR3 is made up of 12 amino acids. The germline V gene encodes CDR1 MNHNS and CDR2 SASEGT.

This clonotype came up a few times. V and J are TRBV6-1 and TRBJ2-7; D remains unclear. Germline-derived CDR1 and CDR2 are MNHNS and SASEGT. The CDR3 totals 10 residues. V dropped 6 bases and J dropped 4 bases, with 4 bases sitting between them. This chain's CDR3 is CASSFYEQYF. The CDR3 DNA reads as TGTGCCAGCAGCTTTTACGAGCAGTACTTC.

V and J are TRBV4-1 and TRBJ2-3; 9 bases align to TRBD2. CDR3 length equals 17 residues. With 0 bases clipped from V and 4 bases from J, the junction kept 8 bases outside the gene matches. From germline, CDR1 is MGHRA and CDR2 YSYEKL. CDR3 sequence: CASSQEGGRARSDTQYF. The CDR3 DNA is TGCGCCAGCAGCCAAGAGGGCGGGAGGGCCAGATCAGATACGCAGTATTTT.

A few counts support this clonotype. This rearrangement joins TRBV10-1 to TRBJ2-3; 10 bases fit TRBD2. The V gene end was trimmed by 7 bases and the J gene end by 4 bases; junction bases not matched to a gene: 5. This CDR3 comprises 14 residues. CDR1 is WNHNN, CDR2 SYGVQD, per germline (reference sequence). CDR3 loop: CASTELAGADTQYF. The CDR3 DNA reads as TGCGCCAGCACCGAGCTAGCGGGAGCAGATACGCAGTATTTT.